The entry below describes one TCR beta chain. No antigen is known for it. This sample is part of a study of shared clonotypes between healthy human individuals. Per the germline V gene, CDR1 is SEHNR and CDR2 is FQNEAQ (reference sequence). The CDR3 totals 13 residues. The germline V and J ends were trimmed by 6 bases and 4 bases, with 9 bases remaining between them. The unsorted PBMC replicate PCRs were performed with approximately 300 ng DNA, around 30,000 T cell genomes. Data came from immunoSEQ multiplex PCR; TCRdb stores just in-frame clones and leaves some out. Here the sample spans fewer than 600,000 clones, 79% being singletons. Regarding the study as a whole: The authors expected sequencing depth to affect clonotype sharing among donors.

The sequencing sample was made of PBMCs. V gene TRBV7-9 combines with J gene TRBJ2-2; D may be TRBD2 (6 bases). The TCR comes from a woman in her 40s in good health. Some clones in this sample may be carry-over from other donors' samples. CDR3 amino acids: CASRAGVTGELFF. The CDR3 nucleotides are TGTGCCAGCAGAGCGGGTGTCACCGGGGAGCTGTTTTTT.